The clone carrying this T cell receptor beta chain was recorded once. The antigen is not known. This entry comes from a study of T cell responses to AZD1222 COVID-19 vaccine. Study results and caveats: Possibly, clonal diversity was underestimated; donors were largely white British and included more females.

Between the trimmed V and J ends, which lost 1 base and 3 bases, there was a span of 16 bases. Per germline, CDR1 MDHEN and CDR2 SYDVKM. The CDR3 has 16 residues. Using immunoSEQ multiplex PCR, the repertoire was profiled, and TCRdb retains in-frame clones only, with some absent. The table shows nearly 110,000 clones, with 85% to 90% occurring only once. This TCR was sampled from an adult in good health. J is TRBJ2-7 and V is TRBV28; D is unclear. Sequenced material: peripheral blood, taken on day 0 of AZD1222 vaccination. The CDR3 nucleotides read TGTGCCAGCAGTTTATCTATTCGACTGGTATTCTACGAGCAGTACTTC. This encodes CASSLSIRLVFYEQYF.